One and the same sample provided the 2 T cell receptor beta chains below, sequenced in a study of blood T cell repertoires in COVID-19. The data were produced by immunoSEQ multiplex PCR, yet TCRdb's version contains in-frame clones alone and is incomplete. The sample consists of 220,000 or so clones, more than 80% of them appearing once. Material for sequencing was PBMCs or T cells enriched from blood (not recorded which). Every receptor here comes from a man aged 45 to 65 who had been exposed to COVID-19.

The V and J genes are TRBV5-1 and TRBJ2-3, with 8 bases lining up with TRBD1. This CDR3 has 15 amino acids. The ends lost 0 bases at V and 6 bases at J; junction bases unmatched: 6. Germline V gives CDR1 SGHRS, CDR2 YFSETQ. CDR3 nucleotides: TGCGCCAGCAGCTTGGAGGACAGGGATAAGGATACGCAGTATTTT. Translating it yields CASSLEDRDKDTQYF.

The rearrangement uses TRBV7-9 and TRBJ2-5, with TRBD2 matching 9 bases. The V gene end was trimmed by 3 bases and the J gene end by 5 bases; junction bases not matched to a gene: 4. Germline V gives CDR1 SEHNR, CDR2 FQNEAQ (reference sequence). This CDR3 region has 14 residues. CDR3 bases: TGTGCCAGCAGCTTGGCGGGGGGGTCTGAGACCCAGTACTTC. Protein product: CASSLAGGSETQYF.